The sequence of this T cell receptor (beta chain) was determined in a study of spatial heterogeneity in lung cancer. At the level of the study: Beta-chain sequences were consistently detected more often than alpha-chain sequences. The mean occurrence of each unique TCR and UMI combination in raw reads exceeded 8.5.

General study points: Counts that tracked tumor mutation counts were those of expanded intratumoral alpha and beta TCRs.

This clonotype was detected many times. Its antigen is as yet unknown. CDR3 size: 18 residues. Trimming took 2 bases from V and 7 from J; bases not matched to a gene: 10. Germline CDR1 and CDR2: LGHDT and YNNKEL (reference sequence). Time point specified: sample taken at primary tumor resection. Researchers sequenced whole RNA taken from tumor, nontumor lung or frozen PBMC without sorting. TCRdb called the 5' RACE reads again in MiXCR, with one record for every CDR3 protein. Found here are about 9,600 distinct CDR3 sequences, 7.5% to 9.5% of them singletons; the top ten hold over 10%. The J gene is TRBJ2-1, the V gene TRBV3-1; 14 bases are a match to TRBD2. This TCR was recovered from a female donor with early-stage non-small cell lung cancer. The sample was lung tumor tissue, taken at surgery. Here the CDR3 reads CASSQPRMTSGGGNEQFF. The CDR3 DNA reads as TGTGCCAGCAGCCAACCCCGGATGACTAGCGGGGGGGGTAATGAGCAGTTCTTC.